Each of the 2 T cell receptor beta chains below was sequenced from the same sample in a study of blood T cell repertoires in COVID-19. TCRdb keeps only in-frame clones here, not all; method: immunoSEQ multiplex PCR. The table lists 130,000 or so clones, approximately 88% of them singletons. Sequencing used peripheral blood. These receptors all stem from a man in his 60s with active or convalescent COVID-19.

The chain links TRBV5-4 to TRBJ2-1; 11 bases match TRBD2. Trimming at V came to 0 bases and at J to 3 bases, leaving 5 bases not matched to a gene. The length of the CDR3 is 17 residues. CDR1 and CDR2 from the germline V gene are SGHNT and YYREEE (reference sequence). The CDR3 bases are TGTGCCAGCAGCTTGGGGGCTAGCGGGAGGCTCTACAATGAGCAGTTCTTC. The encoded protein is CASSLGASGRLYNEQFF.

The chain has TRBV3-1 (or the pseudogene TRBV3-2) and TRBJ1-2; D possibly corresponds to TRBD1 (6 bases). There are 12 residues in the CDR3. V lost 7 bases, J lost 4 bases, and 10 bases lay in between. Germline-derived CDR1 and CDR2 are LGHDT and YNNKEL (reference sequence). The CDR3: CASKQGAYGYTF. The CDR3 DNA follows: TGTGCCAGCAAACAGGGCGCCTATGGCTACACCTTC.